This T cell receptor beta chain was sequenced during a study of cytomegalovirus exposure and HLA in healthy donors (dated by TCRdb to 2015 to 2018). Regarding the research as a whole: An earlier analysis of some 620 of the donors reported about 280 Gb of sequence data and 117 million unique TCR beta sequences obtained from around 180 million T cells. An earlier analysis of 450 to 750 of the donors used high-throughput TCR beta sequencing to judge whether each TCR beta V gene segment behaved as functional or pseudogenic. A later analysis re-analyzed previously published TCR beta repertoires from 550 to 700 donors and added high-resolution HLA genotyping to study TCR occurrence patterns. All discovery cohort repertoires had been generated using a single sequencing platform. In a later genetic analysis, genome-wide SNP genotypes for about 65% of the 666 donors were used, and that subset was treated as a discovery cohort. Across roughly 420 genotyped donors of the cohort, an average of about 200,000 unique TCR beta nucleotide sequences per donor were sequenced, and roughly 17% of those sequences were non-productive. About five DR-DQ haplotypes were treated as single units for association and clustering because of strong linkage in the cohort. Besides the first cohort of under 700 subjects, a separate validation cohort made up of roughly 120 different subjects was used. Rather than drawing on any new phenotypic data, the later analysis identified candidate immune exposures from TCR beta sequences and the way those sequences occurred across donors. Both class I and class II loci were covered by HLA typing, at four-digit resolution. Using immunosequencing, the study profiled T cell repertoires from fewer than 700 subjects and related those repertoires to cytomegalovirus serostatus. The number of typed donors differed by locus: about 629-630 for A, B, C, DRB1 and DQB1; some 540 for DQA1; 606 for DPA1; and roughly 450 for DPB1. Roughly 300 gigabases of sequencing data and some 85 million unique TCR sequences were included in an early release covering about 620 HLA-typed donors. Of the approximately 400 genotyped donors, 65% to 90% fell in the genetic ancestry cluster associated with self-reported Caucasian donors. High-throughput TCR immunosequencing, statistical association of individual TCRs with disease status, and machine learning were combined to predict cytomegalovirus infection status. Donor age, sex, ethnicity and CMV serostatus were collected together with the repertoire data. The aim of the study was to test whether cataloging public T cell receptors could identify signatures of past pathogen exposure.

This clone turned up a few times. Its target antigen remains unknown. There are no base qualities to consult, and no much larger clone falls within one base. The cohort was made up of under 800 healthy bone marrow donors. At the time of sampling, all cohort members were nominally healthy, though unrecorded immune exposures were likely present. The donor tested CMV seronegative and was one of the 352 seronegative cohort members. A peripheral blood sample was provided by each donor, and peripheral blood mononuclear cells were used for TCR beta sequencing. The Qiagen DNeasy Blood Extraction Kit was used to extract genomic DNA from the blood cell samples. The library was obtained by the immunoSEQ multiplex PCR assay. The multiplex PCR relied on a mix of 60 forward primers for TCR Vbeta segments and 13 reverse primers for TCR Jbeta segments. The CDR3 region of rearranged TCR beta genes was amplified from genomic DNA by a multiplex PCR assay. On the Illumina HiSeq System, the amplified TCR beta libraries were sequenced as 87-base-pair reads. On the study's bioinformatics: A later analysis tallied 75 million to 95 million unique TCR beta chains across the 600 to 700 repertoires, and approximately 11 million of those chains were shared by two or more donors. Raw reads were error-corrected and collapsed into unique sequences by a nearest-neighbor algorithm in which closely related sequences were merged to remove PCR and sequencing errors. V, D and J gene segments were assigned by aligning CDR3 sequences to IMGT reference sequences. For a sequence to be retained, a match of at least six nucleotides to both a V gene segment and a J gene segment was required. Rearrangements were classified as productive when the CDR3 lacked stop codons and remained in frame with V and J, and all other rearrangements were classified as non-productive. CDR3 was defined according to IMGT convention as the region running from the second conserved V-encoded cysteine to the conserved J-encoded phenylalanine. The earlier analysis of fewer than 750 of the donors excluded sequences that lacked an unambiguous match to a single V gene segment. In an earlier analysis of 450 to 750 of the donors, a V segment was called functional when productive rearrangements were above 56.7%, and segregating when the standard deviation between donors exceeded 5%. A statistical classification framework was built to diagnose cytomegalovirus status from the catalog of TCR beta chain sequences. V and J gene assignment, in a later analysis, came from comparing TCR nucleotide sequences with IMGT/GENE-DB human TR gene sequences. The TCRdist pipeline was used in a later analysis to assign CDR3 sequences and most-parsimonious VDJ recombination scenarios. In a later analysis, every TCR beta chain was defined by the combination of its CDR3 amino acid sequence and its V-gene family, and reads without a unique V-gene family were dropped. In a later analysis, fewer than 600 highly shared, low-generation-probability nucleotide sequences were removed to address suspected cross-contamination and a sequencing artifact. For each public chain, a later analysis derived a clonal expansion index from normalized ranks of inferred template counts within each repertoire. A later analysis computed generation probabilities with a VDJ recombination model fitted to out-of-frame rearrangements, and checked the results against IGoR. In a later analysis, TCR-TCR, TCR-HLA and TCR-CMV co-occurrence was scored with hypergeometric tests, and a repertoire-size bias correction was applied to TCR pairs. In a later analysis, false discovery rates were estimated by permuting HLA or CMV assignments 20 times. In a later analysis, co-occurring TCRs were grouped using DBSCAN, and TCRdist sequence similarity was added for clustering within HLA-allele-positive subsets. For co-occurrence clustering, repertoires with fewer than 30,000 or more than 120,000 public chains were excluded, along with four to six repertoires with anomalous nucleotide sharing. In its TCRdb copy, this immuneACCESS table keeps in-frame sequences only and misses some clones. Where compared with another copy, unresolved V genes explain less than half of these, and the others have no known cause. That table supplies the V and J calls and clone size; D and trimming were determined from the DNA. In all, the sample holds about 130,000 clones, and around 80% of those were seen once. Around 1.8% of the sample is taken by the ten largest.

The paper's findings and limits, for the study overall: In a later analysis, several top co-occurrence clusters were reported to appear linked to parvovirus B19, influenza, CMV and Epstein-Barr virus. Specific HLA alleles were associated with 16,951 TCR beta sequences at a false discovery rate of 0.05 in a later analysis. Because HLA typing was unavailable for some donors at each locus, only the typed subset was used in association tests. Linkage disequilibrium might explain the correlated functional status among segregating V segments, but an unknown experimental factor could not be ruled out. In a later analysis, HLA-associated TCR beta chains showed more clonal expansion and lower generation probabilities than non-associated chains that were equally common. In a later genetic analysis, a missense DCLRE1C variant was associated with V-gene and J-gene trimming of TCR beta chains, and the association was replicated in an independent cohort. Because counts were too low, roughly 16 rarely observed V segments, including chromosome 9 orphons, were excluded from the earlier analysis of several hundred of the donors. A few of the identified cytomegalovirus-associated TCR beta chains were confirmed in vitro to be specific for cytomegalovirus antigens. The classifier was reported to diagnose cytomegalovirus status with high specificity and sensitivity in both the original and validation cohorts. A cluster of highly shared sequence variants was judged likely to be a technical artifact of the sequencing pipeline. A further reported finding was that TCR beta sequences accurately predicted the HLA-A and HLA-B alleles for most subjects in the first cohort. In a later genetic analysis, fewer N-insertions in productive TCRs were reported among donors in an Asian-associated ancestry cluster than the roughly 640-donor mean. Most TCR sequences were seen in very few donors, while some public TCRs were found in many individuals. In this cohort, only TCR beta chains were sequenced, and detectable features were limited by the absence of alpha or paired-chain data. Presence/absence analyses assumed roughly uniform sequencing depth across donors, an assumption that may not hold. In an earlier analysis of around 600 of the donors, most TCR beta V segments appeared in productive rearrangements about 90% or about 30% of the time, broadly matching IMGT annotations. The study gave a list of roughly 150 TCR beta chains associated with cytomegalovirus. The authors suggested that the approach could potentially be generalized to other disease states and immunological phenotypes. In a later analysis, TCR association rates were found to vary across HLA loci, with the most associated TCRs seen for DRB1 alleles and the fewest for HLA-C alleles. When HLA alleles, especially DR and DQ, strongly co-occurred, attributing TCR associations to individual alleles was difficult. A later analysis found that most CMV-associated TCR beta chains appeared HLA-restricted, with HLA associations seemingly driven largely by CMV exposure. CMV serostatus was the only immune exposure information available for the cohort.

The sequenced sample consisted of PBMCs. The sequence came from a woman between 50 and 59 years old in good health and CMV-seronegative.

The CDR3 protein is CASSLGPGWNTEAFF. The DNA reads TGTGCCAGCAGCTTAGGCCCGGGTTGGAACACTGAAGCTTTCTTT. Recombination linked TRBV7-6 to TRBJ1-1, with the identity of the D gene unclear. As encoded in the germline V gene, CDR1 is SGHVS while CDR2 is FNYEAQ. Relative to germline, V is 1 base shorter and J is 1 base shorter, with 10 bases between their ends. Reading from cysteine to phenylalanine, the CDR3 counts 15 amino acids. The retained sequence is limited to the CDR3, 45 bases, with the frame set at the first base.